This TCR beta chain was sequenced during a study of siplizumab effects on memory and regulatory T cells. This CDR3 has 15 residues. In germline, CDR1 is SGHRS, CDR2 YFSETQ. V lost 1 base to trimming and J lost 6 bases; unmatched junction nucleotides: 4. Some clones are missing from TCRdb's copy, which holds only in-frame ones; the method was immunoSEQ multiplex PCR. The sample lists roughly 56,000 clones, 80% to 95% occurring once. The specimen sequenced was CD8+ T cells sorted from blood. This TCR derives from a human donor in good health. The chain combines TRBV5-1 with TRBJ2-1; 10 bases match TRBD2. CDR3: CASSLPLAGVNEQFF. The CDR3 DNA reads as TGCGCCAGCAGCTTGCCCCTAGCGGGAGTCAATGAGCAGTTCTTC.